The 16 T cell receptor beta chains in this list originate from one sample, sequenced in a study of Tregs in tolerant kidney transplant recipients. Generated by immunoSEQ multiplex PCR, the TCRdb table keeps only in-frame clones and is missing some. The sample has roughly 40,000 clones, 95% to 96% seen once. For these receptors, no antigen is known. The specimen was Tregs from blood cultured with allogeneic cells. The source of these receptors is a human donor in good health.

This clone was counted once. This chain joins TRBV15 and TRBJ1-5, with 9 bases lining up with TRBD1. The germline V gene encodes CDR1 LNHNV and CDR2 YYDKDF (reference sequence). The CDR3 totals 16 residues. With 5 bases clipped from V and 9 bases from J, the junction kept 14 bases outside the gene matches. The CDR3 protein is CATSSNPGQGLRPQHF. The CDR3 nucleotides are TGTGCCACCAGCTCAAATCCGGGACAGGGTTTACGGCCCCAGCATTTT.

This chain links TRBV7-8 with TRBJ1-5; possibly TRBD1 for D (5 bases). The CDR3 runs to 14 residues. CDR1 is SGHVS and CDR2 is FQNEAQ in the germline V gene. V was clipped by 5 bases and J by 9 bases, with 17 bases between them. In nucleotides, the CDR3 is TGTGCCAGCAGCCCCGAGGGGCGGTCTGGGCCCCAGCATTTT. This encodes CASSPEGRSGPQHF. The whole variable domain, remainder taken from reference TRBV7-8 and TRBJ1-5, is GAGVSQSPRYKVAKRGQDVALRCDPISGHVSLFWYQQALGQGPEFLTYFQNEAQLDKSGLPSDRFFAERPEGSVSTLKIQRTQQEDSAVYLCASSPEGRSGPQHFGDGTRLSIL.

The chain is built from TRBV5-4 and TRBJ1-2; the D is unclear. With 0 bases removed from V and 4 bases from J, the gap between germline ends came to 4 bases. Looked up from germline, CDR1 is SGHNT and CDR2 is YYREEE (reference sequence). CDR3 length equals 12 residues. The CDR3 loop is CASSLGFYGYTF. The CDR3 region has the DNA TGTGCCAGCAGCTTGGGTTTCTATGGCTACACCTTC. Based on the CDR3 plus reference TRBV5-4 and TRBJ1-2, the full variable domain is ETGVTQSPTHLIKTRGQQVTLRCSSQSGHNTVSWYQQALGQGPQFIFQYYREEENGRGNFPPRFSGLQFPNYSSELNVNALELDDSALYLCASSLGFYGYTFGSGTRLTVV.

The rearrangement joins TRBV5-4 to TRBJ1-5; perhaps TRBD1 as D (5 bases). This CDR3 spans 13 amino acids. Germline values: CDR1 SGHNT, CDR2 YYREEE (reference sequence). The ends were cut back, 4 bases at V and 5 bases at J, with 10 bases in the middle. The CDR3 bases are TGTGCCAGCAGCCTCGACAGAGATCAGCCCCAGCATTTT. This sequence encodes CASSLDRDQPQHF.

This clone was counted once. This chain connects TRBV5-4 to TRBJ2-6, with 8 bases identical to TRBD1. The germline gives CDR1 SGHNT, CDR2 YYREEE (reference sequence). This CDR3 region has 16 residues. Trimming removed 7 bases from V and 4 bases from J; junction bases left unmatched: 10. CDR3 nucleotide sequence: TGTGCCAGCGTCCCAGGGGGCGCGGGGGGGGCCAACGTCCTGACTTTC. Translation gives CASVPGGAGGANVLTF. Combining the CDR3 with reference TRBV5-4 and TRBJ2-6 gives the whole variable domain ETGVTQSPTHLIKTRGQQVTLRCSSQSGHNTVSWYQQALGQGPQFIFQYYREEENGRGNFPPRFSGLQFPNYSSELNVNALELDDSALYLCASVPGGAGGANVLTFGAGSRLTVL.

The chain carries TRBV4-2 and TRBJ2-3, with TRBD2 matching over 7 bases. Germline CDR1 LGHNA, CDR2 YNFKEQ. J gave up 4 bases and V 5 bases, and 12 bases lay outside the gene matches. This CDR3 is 16 amino acids long. CDR3 nucleotide sequence: TGTGCCAGCAGCTTAAGGGGCGGGAGTAGGGCAGATACGCAGTATTTT. Its protein is CASSLRGGSRADTQYF.

The gene calls are TRBV5-8 and TRBJ2-7; D is perhaps TRBD2 (5 bases). V was shortened by 2 bases and J by 5 bases, with 17 bases between the two germline ends. Germline V gene data show CDR1 as SGHTS and CDR2 as YDEGEE. CDR3 length equals 15 residues. The DNA for the CDR3 is TGTGCCAGCAGCTTCCGGGGAGATGGAATCCACGAGCAGTACTTC. This sequence encodes CASSFRGDGIHEQYF.

V usage is TRBV27 and J usage is TRBJ2-1, with D possibly being TRBD2 (7 bases). V lost 5 bases and J 0 bases, leaving 11 bases between the germline ends. The germline V gene encodes CDR1 MNHEY and CDR2 SMNVEV (reference sequence). This CDR3 region has 15 residues. The chain's CDR3 is CASSRGGLSYNEQFF. The CDR3 DNA reads TGTGCCAGCAGTCGCGGGGGCCTCTCCTACAATGAGCAGTTCTTC.

This clone occurred once. The rearrangement uses TRBV11-2 and TRBJ1-2, with TRBD1 as a possible D gene (6 bases). This CDR3 is 13 amino acids long. The V and J ends lost 1 base and 8 bases respectively, with 11 bases between them. Germline CDR1 SGHAT, CDR2 FQNNGV. The CDR3 DNA follows: TGTGCCAGCAGCTTAGTCAGGGGTCGGGGCTACACCTTC. It yields the protein CASSLVRGRGYTF.

The rearrangement joins TRBV19 to TRBJ1-4, with TRBD1 matching over 10 bases. The germline gives CDR1 LNHDA, CDR2 SQIVND (reference sequence). V trimming: 9 bases; J trimming: 7 bases; junction bases outside the gene matches: 8. The CDR3 spans 14 residues. CDR3 in amino acids: CASGDRGGGEKLFF. Here the CDR3 DNA reads TGTGCCAGCGGGGACAGGGGAGGTGGTGAAAAACTGTTTTTT.

V gene TRBV6-1 combines with J gene TRBJ2-7; no definite D call. With 7 bases removed from V and 3 bases from J, the gap between germline ends came to 13 bases. The CDR3 is made up of 13 amino acids. Per the germline V gene, CDR1 is MNHNS and CDR2 is SASEGT. The CDR3 is CASILGPNYEQYF. CDR3 coding DNA: TGTGCCAGCATTCTAGGACCAAACTACGAGCAGTACTTC.

The chain carries TRBV19 and TRBJ1-2; 11 bases match TRBD1. The CDR3 covers 15 residues. In germline, CDR1 is LNHDA, CDR2 SQIVND (reference sequence). After removal of 3 bases from V and 2 bases from J, the junction contained 2 bases not matched to a gene. The CDR3 protein is CASSIWTGGNYGYTF. In DNA, the CDR3 is TGTGCCAGTAGTATCTGGACAGGGGGCAACTATGGCTACACCTTC.

The V and J genes are TRBV30 and TRBJ1-4, with a weak D call TRBD1 (6 bases). Germline CDR1 reads GTSNPN; CDR2 reads SVGIG (reference sequence). V was clipped by 0 bases and J by 0 bases, with 17 bases between them. The CDR3 has 18 amino acids. CDR3: CAWSVRRQALATNEKLFF. DNA of the CDR3: TGTGCCTGGAGTGTACGAAGACAGGCCCTTGCAACTAATGAAAAACTGTTTTTT. Full variable domain (missing parts from reference TRBV30 and TRBJ1-4): SQTIHQWPATLVQPVGSPLSLECTVEGTSNPNLYWYRQAAGRGLQLLFYSVGIGQISSEVPQNLSASRPQDRQFILSSKKLLLSDSGFYLCAWSVRRQALATNEKLFFGSGTQLSVL.

CDR3 sequence (DNA): TGTGCCAGCAGCTTAGGGCTGGTAGCGGGAGGATCCGGGGAGCTGTTTTTT. Its protein is CASSLGLVAGGSGELFF. V is TRBV7-9 and J is TRBJ2-2; 10 bases fit TRBD2. Per the germline V gene, CDR1 is SEHNR and CDR2 is FQNEAQ (reference sequence). Germline trimming cut 1 base from V and 6 bases from J; bases unmatched to any gene: 8. The CDR3 consists of 17 residues.

Here the CDR3 reads CASSHPTGGPNTGELFF. In DNA form, the CDR3 reads TGTGCCAGCAGCCATCCTACGGGGGGCCCGAACACCGGGGAGCTGTTTTTT. The chain uses TRBV5-4 and TRBJ2-2, with D perhaps matching TRBD2 (7 bases). CDR3 length: 17 residues. CDR1 is SGHNT and CDR2 is YYREEE in the germline V gene (reference sequence). The germline V and J ends were trimmed by 4 bases and 0 bases, with 16 bases remaining between them.

J is TRBJ1-3 and V is TRBV30; tentative D call: TRBD1 (6 bases). V lost 0 bases and J 1 base, leaving 10 bases between the germline ends. Germline loops: CDR1 GTSNPN, CDR2 SVGIG (reference sequence). The CDR3 runs to 15 residues. CDR3 residues: CAWSVLTGSGNTIYF. CDR3 DNA sequence: TGTGCCTGGAGTGTACTAACAGGGTCTGGAAACACCATATATTTT.